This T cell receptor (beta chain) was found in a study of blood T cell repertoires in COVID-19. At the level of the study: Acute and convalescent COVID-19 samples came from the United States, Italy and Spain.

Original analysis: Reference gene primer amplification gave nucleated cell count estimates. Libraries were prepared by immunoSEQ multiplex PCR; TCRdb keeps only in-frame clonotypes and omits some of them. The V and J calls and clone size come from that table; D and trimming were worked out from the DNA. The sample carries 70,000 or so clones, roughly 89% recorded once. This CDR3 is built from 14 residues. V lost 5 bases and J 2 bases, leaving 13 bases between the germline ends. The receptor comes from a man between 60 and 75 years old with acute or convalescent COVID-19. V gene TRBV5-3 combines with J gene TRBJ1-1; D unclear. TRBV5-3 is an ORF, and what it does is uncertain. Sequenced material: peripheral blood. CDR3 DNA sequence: TGTGCCAGAAGATCCCCCAAGCCAAACACTGAAGCTTTCTTT. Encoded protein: CARRSPKPNTEAFF.